These 32 T cell receptor beta chains originate from one sample sequenced in a study of blood T cells in healthy people across ages. With a J-beta primer mix and a sample-barcoded 5' primer, a second PCR ran 7 to 11 cycles. Using its own MiXCR run on the 5' RACE reads, TCRdb lists one record per CDR3 protein. Of some 550,000 distinct CDR3 sequences listed, roughly 48% were seen once; the top ten hold 20% to 25%. The sequencing sample was made of blood. The receptors were gathered from a man aged 80 or over in good health.

About this clonotype itself: This may be a read error, as it is one base from a much larger clone. The chain is built from TRBV6-5 and TRBJ2-3, with D possibly called TRBD1 or TRBD2 (6 bases each). The germline V gene encodes CDR1 MNHEY and CDR2 SVGAGI. V lost 8 bases and J 11 bases, leaving 20 bases between the germline ends. This CDR3 region has 13 residues. As DNA, the CDR3 is TGTGCCAGCGGCCTACTCGGGGGCGTGTGGCAGTATTTT. This gives the protein CASGLLGGVWQYF.

In this sample, this clonotype turned up a few times. The gene calls are TRBV3-1 and TRBJ2-1; D gene uncertain. V was trimmed by 4 bases and J by 7 bases, leaving 14 bases between them. This CDR3 is built from 14 residues. Germline V lookup: CDR1 LGHDT, CDR2 YNNKEL (reference sequence). Here the CDR3 reads CASSRSEVRNEQFF. As DNA, the CDR3 is TGTGCCAGCAGCCGCTCGGAAGTTCGGAATGAGCAGTTCTTC.

This chain links TRBV6-1 with TRBJ2-7; no definite D call. Trimming took 8 bases from V and 0 from J, leaving 14 bases between them. CDR1 and CDR2 from the germline V gene are MNHNS and SASEGT. This CDR3 contains 14 residues. The CDR3 DNA follows: TGTGCCAGCCTTCCGGTGGGTAACTCCTACGAGCAGTACTTC. Translation: CASLPVGNSYEQYF.

The rearrangement joins TRBV20-1 to TRBJ2-3; perhaps D is TRBD1 or TRBD2 (5 bases each). CDR3 length: 14 amino acids. V was cut by 5 bases and J by 0 bases, with 12 bases left in between. CDR1 is DFQATT, CDR2 SNEGSKA, per germline (reference sequence). CDR3 bases: TGCAGTGCTGGGGACGGGGAAAGCACAGATACGCAGTATTTT. This codes for CSAGDGESTDTQYF.

The sample holds many counts of this clonotype. This rearrangement joins TRBV7-2 to TRBJ2-5; D unresolved. This CDR3 comprises 13 residues. The germline gives CDR1 SGHTA, CDR2 FQGNSA. V lost 3 bases and J 0 bases, leaving 5 bases between the germline ends. In nucleotides, the CDR3 is TGTGCCAGCAGCTTCACGTACCAAGAGACCCAGTACTTC. It translates to CASSFTYQETQYF.

The rearrangement links TRBV20-1 to TRBJ1-4; D is undetermined. Germline CDR1 reads DFQATT; CDR2 reads SNEGSKA (reference sequence). The CDR3 consists of 12 residues. The ends were cut back, 6 bases at V and 8 bases at J, with 13 bases in the middle. The chain's CDR3 is CSASVRGEKLFF. CDR3 sequence (DNA): TGCAGTGCCTCGGTCCGTGGGGAAAAACTGTTTTTT.

The V call is TRBV12-3 or TRBV12-4, the J call TRBJ2-2; TRBD2 agrees at 7 bases. J lost 3 bases, V lost 6 bases, and 7 bases had no gene match. The CDR3 length is 15 residues. As DNA, the CDR3 is TGTGCCAGCAGGTCCCCACTAGCGTACACCGGGGAGCTGTTTTTT. It is translated as CASRSPLAYTGELFF.

The chain has TRBV3-1 and TRBJ2-2; D ambiguous. V dropped 2 bases and J dropped 6 bases, with 13 bases sitting between them. The CDR3 covers 15 residues. Germline assignment: CDR1 LGHDT and CDR2 YNNKEL (reference sequence). The chain's CDR3 is CASSQMAFRSGELFF. DNA for the CDR3: TGTGCCAGCAGCCAAATGGCGTTTCGCTCCGGGGAGCTGTTTTTT.

The rearrangement uses TRBV5-1 and TRBJ2-3; D gene unclear. The CDR3 extends over 15 amino acids. Germline V gives CDR1 SGHRS, CDR2 YFSETQ. V was pared by 2 bases and J by 0 bases, with 10 bases between. CDR3 sequence reads: CASSLTGLSTDTQYF. The CDR3 nucleotides read TGCGCCAGCAGCTTAACGGGCCTAAGCACAGATACGCAGTATTTT.

The chain recombines TRBV25-1 with TRBJ1-2; a possible D gene is TRBD1 (5 bases). The germline V and J ends were trimmed by 2 bases and 7 bases, with 17 bases remaining between them. CDR3 size: 15 residues. Germline CDR1 MGHDK, CDR2 SYGVNS. CDR3 loop: CASSEGGQRVGGYTF. The CDR3, as DNA: TGTGCCAGCAGTGAAGGTGGACAAAGGGTGGGTGGCTACACCTTC.

The chain couples TRBV7-2 to TRBJ2-5; TRBD1 matches at 9 bases. V lost 6 bases and J lost 4; bases outside the gene matches: 6. The CDR3 is 14 residues long. From germline, CDR1 is SGHTA and CDR2 FQGNSA. As DNA, the CDR3 is TGTGCCAGCAGTTTACAGGGGGCATCAGAGACCCAGTACTTC. Translated: CASSLQGASETQYF.

This sequence joins TRBV28 and TRBJ2-7, with TRBD2 as a possible D gene (5 bases). Germline CDR1 reads MDHEN; CDR2 reads SYDVKM. The ends were cut back, 5 bases at V and 0 bases at J, with 11 bases in the middle. The CDR3 length is 14 residues. CDR3 residues: CASSRAGVSYEQYF. The CDR3 coding sequence is TGTGCCAGCAGTCGGGCCGGGGTCTCCTACGAGCAGTACTTC.

V usage is TRBV10-2 and J usage is TRBJ2-6; 7 bases match TRBD1. V lost 5 bases and J lost 0; bases outside the gene matches: 4. Per the germline V gene, CDR1 is WSHSY and CDR2 is SAAADI. The CDR3 sequence is 16 residues long. CDR3 sequence reads: CASSMDRTSGANVLTF. CDR3 nucleotide sequence: TGCGCCAGCAGTATGGACAGGACCTCTGGGGCCAACGTCCTGACTTTC.

In its sample, this clonotype was seen a few times. Just one base apart from a much larger clone, this may be a read error. V usage is TRBV6-5 and J usage is TRBJ2-5, with a possible D match to TRBD2 (7 bases). The germline V gene has CDR1 MNHEY and CDR2 SVGAGI. CDR3 length: 14 amino acids. The CDR3, as DNA: TGTGCCGGCAGGGGAGGGCCGATCCAAGAGACCCAGTACTTC. Amino acids: CAGRGGPIQETQYF.

For this clonotype: A single base separates this from a much larger clone, so it may be a read error. This rearrangement joins TRBV6-6 to TRBJ2-7; TRBD2 is a possible D gene (6 bases). The germline V gene has CDR1 MNHNY and CDR2 SVGAGI (reference sequence). This CDR3 has 14 residues. CDR3 in DNA: TGTGCCAGCACCAAGAACGGGAGATCCTACGGGCAGTACTTC. This sequence encodes CASTKNGRSYGQYF.

This clonotype was observed a few times. The rearrangement joins TRBV28 to TRBJ2-1; D call uncertain. The germline V gene encodes CDR1 MDHEN and CDR2 SYDVKM. V was shortened by 1 base and J by 0 bases, with 10 bases between the two germline ends. The CDR3 has 16 residues. This chain's CDR3 is CASSLSGGSSYNEQFF. The CDR3 nucleotides read TGTGCCAGCAGTTTATCGGGCGGTTCCTCCTACAATGAGCAGTTCTTC.

V is TRBV7-2 and J is TRBJ2-7; D unclear. The J call may be in error: the DNA end matches TRBJ2-5 better. The CDR3 runs to 14 residues. The germline V gene encodes CDR1 SGHTA and CDR2 FQGNSA. The CDR3 loop reads CASSLDLGSETQYF. The DNA for the CDR3 is TGTGCCAGCAGCTTAGATCTGGGGTCAGAGACCCAGTACTTC.

This chain uses TRBV29-1 with TRBJ2-7; D gene unclear. V lost 6 bases to trimming and J lost 1 base, with 16 bases between them. CDR3 size: 14 residues. In germline, CDR1 is SQVTM, CDR2 ANQGSEA. CDR3 bases: TGCAGCGTCGCCGACAAGAGAAGATCCTACGAGCAGTACTTC. Translating it yields CSVADKRRSYEQYF.

The rearrangement joins TRBV10-3 to TRBJ2-3; D tentatively reads TRBD1 or TRBD2 (5 bases each). Germline V gene sequence: CDR1 ENHRY, CDR2 SYGVKD. This CDR3 region has 17 residues. V gave up 3 bases and J gave up 1 base, with 17 bases separating them. CDR3 nucleotide sequence: TGTGCCATCAGTGATACGAGGGGAAGTCGCGGCACAGATACGCAGTATTTT. It encodes CAISDTRGSRGTDTQYF.

This chain connects TRBV11-1 to TRBJ2-5, with D perhaps TRBD1 (6 bases). CDR3 length: 15 residues. The germline V and J ends were trimmed by 5 bases and 0 bases, with 13 bases remaining between them. CDR1 is SGHAT, CDR2 FQDESV, per germline (reference sequence). CDR3: CASSSRDTYQETQYF. The CDR3 DNA is TGTGCCAGCAGCAGCCGGGACACGTACCAAGAGACCCAGTACTTC.

The rearrangement uses TRBV2 and TRBJ2-4; D is perhaps TRBD2 (5 bases). Trimming took off 0 bases at V and 13 bases at J, with 19 bases between the two ends. This CDR3 has 15 residues. CDR1 SNHLY and CDR2 FYNNEI come from the germline V gene. This CDR3 reads CASSEARTASGTQYF. The CDR3 coding sequence is TGTGCCAGCAGTGAAGCTCGGACTGCCTCGGGTACCCAGTACTTC.

The V and J genes are TRBV11-2 and TRBJ1-1; D gene uncertain. Between the trimmed V and J ends, which lost 0 bases and 5 bases, there was a span of 13 bases. Germline V gives CDR1 SGHAT, CDR2 FQNNGV. This CDR3 has 15 amino acids. The CDR3 bases are TGTGCCAGCAGCTTAGAAGGGTCCGGGCTAACTGAAGCTTTCTTT. It specifies CASSLEGSGLTEAFF.

The chain employs TRBV6-2 or TRBV6-3 and TRBJ2-1; D may be TRBD2 (5 bases). CDR3 length: 14 residues. CDR1 MNHEY and CDR2 SVGEGT come from the germline V gene. Trimming cost V 4 bases and J 8 bases, with 15 bases left between them. In nucleotides, the CDR3 is TGTGCCAGCAGTTGGGATAGCGCCGCCGATGAGCAGTTCTTC. Amino acid sequence: CASSWDSAADEQFF.

The gene calls are TRBV7-9 and TRBJ2-3; tentatively, D is TRBD2 (5 bases). Trimming pared 4 bases from V and 2 bases from J, leaving 22 bases between. CDR3 length: 18 residues. Germline-derived CDR1 and CDR2 are SEHNR and FQNEAQ (reference sequence). CDR3 sequence reads: CASSSPGIRVLDTDTQYF. DNA for the CDR3: TGTGCCAGCAGCTCCCCCGGGATAAGAGTTTTGGACACAGATACGCAGTATTTT.

About this clonotype: A read error may account for a junction end that differs from germline. The chain employs TRBV3-1 and TRBJ2-7; TRBD2 matches 9 bases. The CDR3 length is 16 residues. Germline lookup yields CDR1 LGHDT and CDR2 YNNKEL (reference sequence). The CDR3 region is CASSQLGGRASYEQYF. In DNA form, the CDR3 reads TGTGCCAGCAGCCAACTTGGCGGGAGGGCCTCCTACGAGCAGTATTTC.

The sample holds many counts of this clonotype. The chain employs TRBV6-6 and TRBJ2-5, with a possible D match to TRBD1 (8 bases). In germline, CDR1 is MNHNY, CDR2 SVGAGI (reference sequence). V shed 7 bases and J shed 2 bases, with 17 bases lying between them. This CDR3 region has 15 residues. This chain's CDR3 is CASTKQGGIQETQYF. In DNA, the CDR3 is TGTGCCAGCACGAAACAGGGGGGGATACAAGAGACCCAGTACTTC.

The gene calls are TRBV12-3 or TRBV12-4 and TRBJ2-1; TRBD2 agrees at 13 bases. The CDR3 is 19 amino acids. V shed 5 bases, J shed 0 bases, and the junction held 10 bases outside the gene matches. The CDR3 DNA follows: TGTGCCAGCAGTCTTGGACTAGCGGGAGCCCGGAGCTCCTACAATGAGCAGTTCTTC. Amino acid sequence: CASSLGLAGARSSYNEQFF.

The rearrangement uses TRBV20-1 and TRBJ1-2; perhaps TRBD1 as D (5 bases). CDR3 size: 12 residues. Germline V gives CDR1 DFQATT, CDR2 SNEGSKA (reference sequence). V was cut by 4 bases and J by 8 bases, with 14 bases left in between. For the CDR3, the DNA is TGCAGTGCTACGGGGCTTGGGGGAGGCTACACCTTC. Translating gives CSATGLGGGYTF.

This chain joins TRBV28 and TRBJ1-1; a possible D gene is TRBD1 (6 bases). Per germline, CDR1 MDHEN and CDR2 SYDVKM. The CDR3 is 15 residues long. Trimming stripped 3 bases from V and 3 bases from J, with 14 bases between. The DNA of the CDR3 is TGTGCCAGCAGTTTTTGGGGGGGCGGGCACACTGAAGCTTTCTTT. It yields the protein CASSFWGGGHTEAFF. Full variable domain (missing parts from reference TRBV28 and TRBJ1-1): DVKVTQSSRYLVKRTGEKVFLECVQDMDHENMFWYRQDPGLGLRLIYFSYDVKMKEKGDIPEGYSVSREKKERFSLILESASTNQTSMYLCASSFWGGGHTEAFFGQGTRLTVV.

The rearrangement uses TRBV7-2 and TRBJ1-1; D is perhaps TRBD1 (5 bases). The CDR3 sequence is 15 residues long. The V and J ends lost 4 bases and 9 bases respectively, with 21 bases between them. Looked up from germline, CDR1 is SGHTA and CDR2 is FQGNSA. As DNA, the CDR3 is TGTGCCAGCAGCTCTGGTGACCAGCGGGGGAGGAAAGCTTTCTTT. It translates to CASSSGDQRGRKAFF.

Regarding this clonotype: A much bigger clone sits one base away, suggesting this may be a read error. This rearrangement joins TRBV4-3 to TRBJ1-2, with D unresolved. CDR1 is LGHNA and CDR2 is YSLEER in the germline V gene. The CDR3 has 15 amino acids. V dropped 1 base and J dropped 2 bases, with 11 bases sitting between them. CDR3 DNA sequence: TGCGCCAGCAGCCAAGGGAGGGCAGCGAACTATGGCTACACCTTC. Its protein is CASSQGRAANYGYTF.

As DNA, the CDR3 is TGTGCCAGCAGCGGGACATCAAAAGGCGGGCAGTACTTC. Amino acids: CASSGTSKGGQYF. The V call is TRBV7-8, the J call TRBJ2-5, with TRBD1 as a possible D gene (6 bases). Germline CDR1 is SGHVS and CDR2 is FQNEAQ. This CDR3 spans 13 amino acids. V was trimmed by 5 bases and J by 11 bases, leaving 18 bases between them.